What follows describes a single T cell receptor beta chain. Its specificity is not known. The sample belongs to a study of long-term antiretroviral therapy in people with HIV. Looking at the study overall: The earliest samples came from an era when ART typically awaited falling CD4 counts. Study findings and constraints: HIV repertoires showed narrower CDR3 length ranges than controls.

immunoSEQ v3.0 was run at survey level. Produced via immunoSEQ multiplex PCR; TCRdb's table is partial and in-frame only. Of almost 20,000 clones listed, roughly nine tenths are singletons. With 6 bases clipped from V and 3 bases from J, the junction kept 5 bases outside the gene matches. CDR1 LNHDA and CDR2 SQIVND come from the germline V gene (reference sequence). This CDR3 is 14 amino acids long. The sequencing used unsorted PBMCs, collected 4.4 years before starting antiretroviral therapy. The chain employs TRBV19 and TRBJ2-1; 7 bases are a match to TRBD1. This TCR was recovered from a woman aged 25 to 39 with HIV. CDR3 sequence: CASSIRGSYNEQFF. CDR3 bases: TGTGCCAGTAGCATCAGGGGGAGCTACAATGAGCAGTTCTTC.